These 20 T cell receptor beta chains originate from one sample sequenced in a study of T cells in Graves' hyperthyroidism and ophthalmopathy. Authors of the study amplified TCR beta CDR3 regions from RNA transcripts. The HTBI set primed first-round TCR CDR3 RT-PCR. TCRdb analysed the multiplex PCR reads with MiXCR anew, one entry per CDR3 protein. This table has 800,000 or so distinct CDR3 sequences, around 39% appearing once. The sequencing input was blood. These receptors all stem from a man between 18 and 35 years old with Graves' hyperthyroidism.

J is TRBJ1-1 and V is TRBV5-1; TRBD1 aligns across 7 bases. The CDR3 consists of 15 residues. V trimming: 4 bases; J trimming: 6 bases; junction bases outside the gene matches: 12. In germline, CDR1 is SGHRS, CDR2 YFSETQ. The DNA of the CDR3 is TGCGCCAGCAGCCTGCTGACAGGGAATGGGGCTGAAGCTTTCTTT. It encodes CASSLLTGNGAEAFF.

This clonotype occurred once. The chain carries TRBV11-3 and TRBJ1-2; weak D call: TRBD1 (5 bases). This CDR3 region has 13 residues. Per germline, CDR1 SGHNT and CDR2 YENEEA. Trimming removed 6 bases from V and 4 bases from J, with 12 bases in between. The CDR3 loop is CASRRQNLYGYTF. The CDR3 DNA sequence: TGTGCCAGCAGACGACAGAATCTCTATGGCTACACCTTC.

The rearrangement links TRBV4-1 to TRBJ2-7; the D is unclear. This CDR3 contains 13 residues. V lost 0 bases and J 6 bases, leaving 9 bases between the germline ends. CDR1 MGHRA and CDR2 YSYEKL come from the germline V gene. For the CDR3, the DNA is TGCGCCAGCAGCCAAGATCGAATAGGCGAGCAGTACTTC. Translated, it gives CASSQDRIGEQYF.

The chain combines TRBV4-3 with TRBJ1-3; tentatively, D is TRBD1 (6 bases). Trimming took 3 bases from V and 9 from J, leaving 15 bases between them. Germline CDR1 reads LGHNA; CDR2 reads YSLEER. The CDR3 runs 14 residues. CDR3 bases: TGCGCCAGCAGCCAGCTAACAGGGTTGGGCACCATATATTTT. This sequence encodes CASSQLTGLGTIYF.

Concerning this clonotype: A junction boundary mismatches the germline segment, possibly from a read error. The CDR3 DNA is TGCGCGAGCAGCTCCGAGTCTGGTATCGGGGGATATGAAAAACTGTTTTTT. This codes for CASSSESGIGGYEKLFF. V is TRBV5-1 and J is TRBJ1-4, with a possible D match to TRBD1 (5 bases). From germline, CDR1 is SGHRS and CDR2 YFSETQ. The CDR3 has 17 residues.

A word on this clonotype: A much larger clone lies a single base off, so this may be a read error. The chain uses TRBV7-9 and TRBJ2-7, with no clear D. The CDR3 loop spans 13 amino acids. Trimming took 0 bases from V and 2 from J, leaving 5 bases between them. Germline CDR1 SEHNR, CDR2 FQNEAQ (reference sequence). The CDR3: CASSLAFPYEQYF. In nucleotides, the CDR3 is TGTGCCAGCAGCTTAGCCTTTCCCTACGAGCAGTACTTC. Full variable domain (remainder filled in from reference TRBV7-9 and TRBJ2-7): DTGVSQNPRHKITKRGQNVTFRCDPISEHNRLYWYRQTLGQGPEFLTYFQNEAQLEKSRLLSDRFSAERPKGSFSTLEIQRTEQGDSAMYLCASSLAFPYEQYFGPGTRLTVT.

Of note for this clonotype: A much larger clone differs by one base, so this may be a read error. This chain links TRBV7-8 with TRBJ1-4; 8 bases align to TRBD1. Germline V CDR1 and CDR2: SGHVS, FQNEAQ. Losses at the gene ends were 7 bases for V and 8 bases for J; bases not matched to a gene: 9. The CDR3 loop spans 14 amino acids. The CDR3 nucleotides are TGTGCCAGCAACCAGACAGGGGCTAGGGAAAAACTGTTTTTT. Translation gives CASNQTGAREKLFF. The full variable domain, completed using reference TRBV7-8 and TRBJ1-4, is GAGVSQSPRYKVAKRGQDVALRCDPISGHVSLFWYQQALGQGPEFLTYFQNEAQLDKSGLPSDRFFAERPEGSVSTLKIQRTQQEDSAVYLCASNQTGAREKLFFGSGTQLSVL.

Ten or more counts support this clonotype. The V call is TRBV15, the J call TRBJ2-2; no clear D gene. The CDR3 covers 13 residues. Germline V CDR1 and CDR2: LNHNV, YYDKDF (reference sequence). V dropped 2 bases and J dropped 5 bases, with 6 bases sitting between them. The CDR3 DNA is TGTGCCACCAGCAGATCCTTAACCGGGGAGCTGTTTTTT. Translated, it gives CATSRSLTGELFF.

The V and J genes are TRBV19 and TRBJ2-7; possible D gene TRBD1, 5 bases. This CDR3 has 15 amino acids. With 3 bases removed from V and 3 bases from J, the gap between germline ends came to 15 bases. Germline V gives CDR1 LNHDA, CDR2 SQIVND (reference sequence). CDR3 loop: CASSMGPGSFYEQYF. The CDR3 nucleotides read TGTGCCAGTAGTATGGGGCCAGGGTCTTTCTACGAGCAGTACTTC.

The chain uses TRBV6-2 or TRBV6-3 and TRBJ2-7, with TRBD1 identical over 8 bases. Trimming removed 8 bases from V and 4 bases from J; junction bases left unmatched: 16. This CDR3 region has 16 residues. CDR1 and CDR2 (germline): MNHEY, SVGEGT. In DNA form, the CDR3 reads TGTGCCAGCTCTCCTACCCCCGCCCAGGGGGCATACGAGCAGTACTTC. Translated: CASSPTPAQGAYEQYF.

This clonotype was picked up a small number of times. The chain is built from TRBV7-3 and TRBJ1-1, with a tentative D call TRBD1 (6 bases). The V end was cut by 5 bases, the J end by 4 bases, with 11 bases between. CDR1 and CDR2 (germline): SGHTA, FQGTGA. The CDR3 extends over 13 amino acids. CDR3 region: CASSLQGTTEAFF. CDR3 DNA: TGTGCCAGCAGCCTTCAGGGGACCACTGAAGCTTTCTTT. The full variable domain, completed using reference TRBV7-3 and TRBJ1-1, is GAGVSQTPSNKVTEKGKYVELRCDPISGHTALYWYRQSLGQGPEFLIYFQGTGAADDSGLPNDRFFAVRPEGSVSTLKIQRTERGDSAVYLCASSLQGTTEAFFGQGTRLTVV.

There are many counts of this clonotype. The chain couples TRBV29-1 to TRBJ1-1; no clear D gene. The length of the CDR3 is 12 residues. Per the germline V gene, CDR1 is SQVTM and CDR2 is ANQGSEA. Trimming removed 3 bases from V and 0 bases from J, with 5 bases in between. Written as DNA, the CDR3 is TGCAGCGTTGACAGGATGAACACTGAAGCTTTCTTT. Translating it yields CSVDRMNTEAFF.

This clonotype was detected many times. This chain joins TRBV10-3 and TRBJ1-5; D ambiguous. The CDR3 has 14 amino acids. V was shortened by 4 bases and J by 0 bases, with 7 bases between the two germline ends. Germline V gene sequence: CDR1 ENHRY, CDR2 SYGVKD. Here the CDR3 reads CAISVGDSNQPQHF. The CDR3 bases are TGTGCCATCAGTGTTGGGGATAGCAATCAGCCCCAGCATTTT.

There are a few counts of this clonotype. The chain has TRBV4-1 and TRBJ1-1, with 10 bases identical to TRBD1. V lost 0 bases, J lost 5 bases, and 0 bases stayed unmatched. Germline V CDR1 and CDR2: MGHRA, YSYEKL. CDR3 length equals 14 residues. The CDR3 sequence: CASSQEGQGTEAFF. In DNA, the CDR3 is TGCGCCAGCAGCCAAGAGGGACAGGGGACTGAAGCTTTCTTT.

The chain links TRBV19 to TRBJ2-7; D is perhaps TRBD1 or TRBD2 (6 bases each). This CDR3 comprises 15 residues. Between the trimmed V and J ends, which lost 6 bases and 4 bases, there was a span of 19 bases. Per germline, CDR1 LNHDA and CDR2 SQIVND (reference sequence). For the CDR3, the DNA is TGTGCCAGTAGACTCCAAGCGGAGGGGGGATACGAGCAGTACTTC. Protein sequence: CASRLQAEGGYEQYF.

Ten or more counts support this clonotype. The CDR3 DNA is TGTGCCACCAAGAGCGGGGGTAACACCGGGGAGCTGTTTTTT. Its protein product is CATKSGGNTGELFF. This chain uses TRBV24-1 with TRBJ2-2; 8 nucleotides agree with TRBD2. Germline V gene data show CDR1 as KGHDR and CDR2 as SFDVKD. The CDR3 sequence is 14 residues long. The junction had 3 bases not matched to a gene; V was cut back by 8 bases and J by 2 bases.

Only a few counts were recorded for this clonotype. The chain employs TRBV6-6 and TRBJ1-2, with TRBD1 matching 7 bases. Germline-derived CDR1 and CDR2 are MNHNY and SVGAGI (reference sequence). This CDR3 region has 15 residues. The ends lost 2 bases at V and 7 bases at J; junction bases unmatched: 10. CDR3 DNA sequence: TGTGCCAGCAGTTACGGGGACGGGGCAGGGGGTGGCTACACCTTC. It translates to CASSYGDGAGGGYTF.

A word on this clonotype: Mismatch with germline at one junction end may stem from a read error. V is TRBV19 and J is TRBJ2-7; 9 nucleotides align to TRBD1. CDR1 LNHDA and CDR2 SQIVND come from the germline V gene (reference sequence). The length of the CDR3 is 16 residues. The CDR3 loop reads CASSTPGTGYFYEQYF. The CDR3 nucleotides read TGTGCCAGCAGTACCCCCGGGACAGGGTACTTCTACGAGCAGTACTTC.

The rearrangement links TRBV9 to TRBJ2-5, with 7 nucleotides matching TRBD1. The germline gives CDR1 SGDLS, CDR2 YYNGEE. The CDR3 length is 13 residues. Germline trimming cut 7 bases from V and 0 bases from J; bases unmatched to any gene: 3. This chain's CDR3 is CASGRGYQETQYF. The CDR3 coding sequence is TGTGCCAGCGGCAGGGGGTACCAAGAGACCCAGTACTTC. Full variable domain (outside the CDR3, taken from reference TRBV9 and TRBJ2-5): DSGVTQTPKHLITATGQRVTLRCSPRSGDLSVYWYQQSLDQGLQFLIQYYNGEERAKGNILERFSAQQFPDLHSELNLSSLELGDSALYFCASGRGYQETQYFGPGTRLLVL.

V gene TRBV5-6 combines with J gene TRBJ1-5; D gene uncertain. The CDR3 consists of 12 residues. Trimming stripped 0 bases from V and 9 bases from J, with 7 bases between. CDR1 is SGHDT and CDR2 is YYEEEE in the germline V gene. The CDR3 coding sequence is TGTGCCAGCAGCTTGGGTAGTCGGCCCCAGCATTTT. Protein product: CASSLGSRPQHF. The full variable domain, in which reference TRBV5-6 and TRBJ1-5 provide the parts outside the CDR3, is DAGVTQSPTHLIKTRGQQVTLRCSPKSGHDTVSWYQQALGQGPQFIFQYYEEEERQRGNFPDRFSGHQFPNYSSELNVNALLLGDSALYLCASSLGSRPQHFGDGTRLSIL.